These 27 T cell receptor beta chains came from one sample sequenced in a study of cytomegalovirus exposure and HLA in healthy donors. Here immunoSEQ multiplex PCR was the method, and the copy in TCRdb shows in-frame clones only, minus some. The sample records 90,000 to 130,000 clones, roughly nine tenths being singletons. Sequencing input: PBMCs. Receptors originate from a woman between 18 and 30 years old in good health and CMV-seronegative.

The V gene is TRBV18, the J gene TRBJ1-2; D unclear. The CDR3 is made up of 14 amino acids. V was pared by 3 bases and J by 4 bases, with 12 bases between. Germline CDR1 reads KGHSH; CDR2 reads LQKENI. The CDR3 loop is CASSPRSGVYGYTF. The CDR3 nucleotides are TGTGCCAGCTCACCCCGATCAGGCGTCTATGGCTACACCTTC.

The rearrangement joins TRBV30 to TRBJ2-7; D not resolved. Trimming removed 5 bases from V and 5 bases from J, with 10 bases in between. The germline V gene has CDR1 GTSNPN and CDR2 SVGIG (reference sequence). This CDR3 has 11 amino acids. The CDR3 nucleotides are TGTGCCTGGGGCCCCGTCCACGAGCAGTACTTC. Encoded protein: CAWGPVHEQYF.

The rearrangement uses TRBV14 and TRBJ2-7; D may be TRBD1 (5 bases). The CDR3 runs to 15 residues. Germline V lookup: CDR1 SGHDN, CDR2 FVKESK. The V gene lost 0 bases and the J gene lost 2 bases, with 11 bases spanning the gap. Here the CDR3 reads CASSQDRQTPYEQYF. The DNA of the CDR3 is TGTGCCAGCAGCCAAGATCGACAGACCCCCTACGAGCAGTACTTC.

The chain carries TRBV30 and TRBJ2-5; 8 bases map to TRBD1. The CDR3 totals 13 residues. Germline values: CDR1 GTSNPN, CDR2 SVGIG (reference sequence). Trimming took 6 bases from V and 5 from J; bases not matched to a gene: 8. CDR3 protein: CACNRGWLETQYF. CDR3 in DNA: TGTGCCTGCAACAGGGGGTGGTTGGAGACCCAGTACTTC.

The gene calls are TRBV4-1 and TRBJ1-5; D is ambiguous. The CDR3 runs 17 residues. Trimming left V 0 bases short and J 0 bases short, with 12 bases between. Germline assignment: CDR1 MGHRA and CDR2 YSYEKL. The CDR3: CASSQDPPRYSNQPQHF. The DNA for the CDR3 is TGCGCCAGCAGCCAAGATCCACCCAGGTATAGCAATCAGCCCCAGCATTTT.

The chain has TRBV5-8 and TRBJ2-1, with 7 positions matching TRBD1. The trim removed 4 bases at V and 2 bases at J, leaving 3 bases unmatched. The germline V gene has CDR1 SGHTS and CDR2 YDEGEE. This CDR3 contains 14 residues. CDR3 amino acids: CASSTGQPYNEQFF. DNA of the CDR3: TGTGCCAGCAGCACGGGACAGCCCTACAATGAGCAGTTCTTC.

This chain links TRBV30 with TRBJ2-1, with D possibly being TRBD2 (5 bases). CDR1 is GTSNPN and CDR2 is SVGIG in the germline V gene (reference sequence). The CDR3 has 17 residues. V lost 1 base, J lost 3 bases, and 19 bases lay in between. The CDR3 reads CAWSAFFGISGYNEQFF. The CDR3 DNA reads as TGTGCCTGGAGTGCATTTTTCGGGATTAGTGGCTACAATGAGCAGTTCTTC.

The rearrangement links TRBV19 to TRBJ2-1; tentatively, D is TRBD2 (6 bases). CDR1 is LNHDA, CDR2 SQIVND, per germline (reference sequence). The V gene lost 3 bases and the J gene lost 6 bases, with 12 bases spanning the gap. The CDR3 runs to 14 residues. The CDR3 region is CASSMLRDINEQFF. The CDR3 nucleotides are TGTGCCAGTAGTATGTTGCGGGATATCAATGAGCAGTTCTTC.

The chain links TRBV5-1 to TRBJ1-2; 7 bases align to TRBD1. With V trimmed by 0 bases and J by 5 bases, 7 bases remained unmatched. The germline V gene encodes CDR1 SGHRS and CDR2 YFSETQ. The CDR3 covers 15 residues. The CDR3 spells CASSLDSGGVYGYTF. The CDR3 nucleotides are TGCGCCAGCAGCTTGGATTCAGGGGGTGTTTATGGCTACACCTTC.

The V call is TRBV5-1, the J call TRBJ2-3; possibly TRBD2 for D (7 bases). The CDR3 is 17 residues long. Trimming shortened V by 1 base and J by 1 base, and 16 bases separated the two germline ends. CDR1 SGHRS and CDR2 YFSETQ come from the germline V gene. The CDR3 nucleotides read TGCGCCAGCAGCTTGTTCAGCGGGAACAGGGGCACAGATACGCAGTATTTT. Encoded protein: CASSLFSGNRGTDTQYF.

The chain links TRBV10-1 to TRBJ2-1, with 7 positions matching TRBD1. CDR1 WNHNN and CDR2 SYGVQD come from the germline V gene (reference sequence). The trim removed 8 bases at V and 8 bases at J, leaving 15 bases unmatched. The CDR3 contains 15 residues. The CDR3 sequence: CASGPTGASIDEQFF. Here the CDR3 DNA reads TGCGCCAGCGGACCTACAGGGGCGTCAATCGATGAGCAGTTCTTC.

This chain links TRBV5-4 with TRBJ2-7, with TRBD1 identical over 7 bases. Trimming at V came to 5 bases and at J to 9 bases, leaving 8 bases not matched to a gene. Germline assignment: CDR1 SGHNT and CDR2 YYREEE (reference sequence). This CDR3 has 12 residues. CDR3 nucleotide sequence: TGTGCCAGCAGTATGACAGGGCTTGGGCAGTACTTC. Amino acids: CASSMTGLGQYF.

The V call is TRBV28, the J call TRBJ1-2; D is unresolved. The CDR3 has 12 amino acids. Germline V gene data show CDR1 as MDHEN and CDR2 as SYDVKM. V shed 5 bases and J shed 5 bases, with 9 bases lying between them. CDR3 region: CASSINSYGYTF. CDR3 DNA sequence: TGTGCCAGCAGTATCAACAGTTATGGCTACACCTTC.

In its sample, this clone was seen a few times. V is TRBV7-2 and J is TRBJ2-7; a possible D gene is TRBD2 (6 bases). The CDR3 spans 13 residues. Germline V CDR1 and CDR2: SGHTA, FQGNSA. V dropped 3 bases and J dropped 5 bases, with 11 bases sitting between them. This chain's CDR3 is CASSLGLRDEQYF. For the CDR3, the DNA is TGTGCCAGCAGCTTGGGACTTCGAGACGAGCAGTACTTC.

This clone was detected only once. This chain connects TRBV6-5 to TRBJ1-6; TRBD1 might be the D (5 bases). The CDR3 has 16 amino acids. Germline CDR1 and CDR2: MNHEY and SVGAGI. V was pared by 4 bases and J by 7 bases, with 17 bases between. CDR3 nucleotide sequence: TGTGCCAGCAGTTCGTACAGGACGGGTTACAATTCACCCCTCCACTTT. It codes for CASSSYRTGYNSPLHF.

J is TRBJ2-3 and V is TRBV20-1; D is unclear. CDR1 and CDR2 (germline): DFQATT, SNEGSKA (reference sequence). The V end lost 6 bases, the J end lost 6 bases, and 10 bases lay between the germline ends. This CDR3 region has 11 residues. CDR3 DNA sequence: TGCAGTGCCCTACGGTCGGATACGCAGTATTTT. Translating it yields CSALRSDTQYF.

J is TRBJ1-3 and V is TRBV27; no definite D call. Per the germline V gene, CDR1 is MNHEY and CDR2 is SMNVEV (reference sequence). The CDR3 has 14 amino acids. V was cut by 8 bases and J by 4 bases, with 15 bases left in between. The CDR3 DNA follows: TGTGCCAGCGGGGTGGGTCGAGGGGGAAACACCATATATTTT. This encodes CASGVGRGGNTIYF.

The chain has TRBV2 and TRBJ2-1, with D perhaps matching TRBD1 (6 bases). Germline-derived CDR1 and CDR2 are SNHLY and FYNNEI. V lost 6 bases, J lost 10 bases, and 19 bases lay in between. The CDR3 runs to 14 residues. The CDR3 here is CASSERTGMQEQFF. The CDR3 nucleotides are TGTGCCAGCAGCGAGAGAACAGGGATGCAGGAGCAGTTCTTC.

The J gene is TRBJ2-7, the V gene TRBV9; 10 nucleotides line up with TRBD1. The CDR3 runs to 15 residues. The germline gives CDR1 SGDLS, CDR2 YYNGEE. Trimming cost V 4 bases and J 4 bases; bases outside gene matches: 8. The CDR3 DNA sequence: TGTGCCAGCAGCCCGAATCCGGGACAGGGGTACGAGCAGTACTTC. As protein: CASSPNPGQGYEQYF.

The chain employs TRBV11-2 and TRBJ2-7; 10 nucleotides agree with TRBD1. V shed 4 bases, J shed 3 bases, and the junction held 3 bases outside the gene matches. The CDR3 loop spans 14 amino acids. The germline gives CDR1 SGHAT, CDR2 FQNNGV. CDR3: CASSWDRGLYEQYF. CDR3 nucleotides: TGTGCCAGCAGCTGGGACAGGGGCCTCTACGAGCAGTACTTC. Supplemented by reference TRBV11-2 and TRBJ2-7, the full variable domain reads EAGVAQSPRYKIIEKRQSVAFWCNPISGHATLYWYQQILGQGPKLLIQFQNNGVVDDSQLPKDRFSAERLKGVDSTLKIQPAKLEDSAVYLCASSWDRGLYEQYFGPGTRLTVT.

The J gene is TRBJ1-2, the V gene TRBV9; 8 positions agree with TRBD1. This CDR3 has 13 residues. V gave up 4 bases and J gave up 6 bases; unmatched junction bases: 5. CDR1 is SGDLS, CDR2 YYNGEE, per germline. The CDR3 DNA sequence: TGTGCCAGCAGCCCCGGACAGGGCGATGGCTACACCTTC. It translates to CASSPGQGDGYTF. Based on the CDR3 plus reference TRBV9 and TRBJ1-2, the full variable domain is DSGVTQTPKHLITATGQRVTLRCSPRSGDLSVYWYQQSLDQGLQFLIQYYNGEERAKGNILERFSAQQFPDLHSELNLSSLELGDSALYFCASSPGQGDGYTFGSGTRLTVV.

The rearrangement uses TRBV19 and TRBJ2-3, with 9 positions matching TRBD2. The germline V gene has CDR1 LNHDA and CDR2 SQIVND (reference sequence). V lost 9 bases, J lost 4 bases, and 8 bases stayed unmatched. The CDR3 extends over 14 amino acids. The CDR3 protein is CASNPGLAADTQYF. The CDR3 region has the DNA TGTGCCAGCAACCCGGGACTAGCAGCAGATACGCAGTATTTT.

The chain recombines TRBV6-5 with TRBJ2-4, with D hard to call. Trimming left V 8 bases short and J 0 bases short, with 11 bases between. CDR3 length: 14 amino acids. Germline CDR1 and CDR2: MNHEY and SVGAGI. CDR3 sequence (DNA): TGTGCCAGCTCGCCGGAGCTAGCCAAAAACATTCAGTACTTC. Translating gives CASSPELAKNIQYF.

The chain recombines TRBV7-2 with TRBJ2-7; 7 nucleotides agree with TRBD1. Trimming at V came to 4 bases and at J to 0 bases, leaving 9 bases not matched to a gene. Germline V lookup: CDR1 SGHTA, CDR2 FQGNSA. This CDR3 comprises 16 residues. The CDR3 DNA reads as TGTGCCAGCAGCTGGGATCGCCGGGACAGCTCCTACGAGCAGTACTTC. Amino acids: CASSWDRRDSSYEQYF.

This clone has only one observation. This chain links TRBV7-9 with TRBJ1-2; 10 bases are a match to TRBD1. V lost 5 bases, J lost 12 bases, and 12 bases stayed unmatched. The V gene's germline CDR1 is SEHNR and CDR2 FQNEAQ (reference sequence). The CDR3 covers 14 residues. CDR3 in amino acids: CASSRRLDRGGHTF. For the CDR3, the DNA is TGTGCCAGCAGCCGCCGCCTGGACAGGGGGGGACACACCTTC.

The gene calls are TRBV4-2 and TRBJ2-4, with D perhaps TRBD2 (5 bases). The CDR3 extends over 16 amino acids. Trimming took off 0 bases at V and 8 bases at J, with 17 bases between the two ends. Germline values: CDR1 LGHNA, CDR2 YNFKEQ. CDR3 residues: CASSQEGSGHGDIQYF. The CDR3 DNA is TGTGCCAGCAGCCAAGAAGGATCCGGGCACGGGGACATTCAGTACTTC.

This chain links TRBV5-4 with TRBJ2-7; 8 bases agree with TRBD1. Germline V gene data show CDR1 as SGHNT and CDR2 as YYREEE (reference sequence). V lost 1 base and J lost 5; bases outside the gene matches: 8. The CDR3 has 15 residues. In nucleotides, the CDR3 is TGTGCCAGCAGCTTGCAGGGACAGGTTGCGGACGAGCAGTACTTC. Amino acids: CASSLQGQVADEQYF. Full variable domain (missing parts from reference TRBV5-4 and TRBJ2-7): ETGVTQSPTHLIKTRGQQVTLRCSSQSGHNTVSWYQQALGQGPQFIFQYYREEENGRGNFPPRFSGLQFPNYSSELNVNALELDDSALYLCASSLQGQVADEQYFGPGTRLTVT.